The rows below give T cell receptor beta chains drawn from one sample of a study of CD8 T cells in ankylosing spondylitis. One entry per CDR3 protein, called by TCRdb with MiXCR from the 5' RACE reads. The sample carries 120,000 to 150,000 distinct CDR3 sequences, roughly 8% recorded once. The sample consisted of synovial fluid, either unsorted or a sorted T cell fraction (not recorded which). Every receptor here comes from a male donor with ankylosing spondylitis. Both conserved end residues are part of each CDR3. The D gene is left open where the match is weak. Where a row states a size, it is once, few, many or the class of an expanded clone; other rows omit it.

V gene,J gene,D gene,clone size,CDR3 DNA,CDR3 protein
TRBV4-2,TRBJ2-2,NA,many,TGTGCCAGCAGCCGCCTGGGGGGTAGCGGAGTTGGGACCGGGGAGCTGTTTTTT,CASSRLGGSGVGTGELFF
TRBV11-2,TRBJ1-2,NA,many,TGTGCCAGCAGCTTAGATCCCAGGACTAACTATGGCTACACCTTC,CASSLDPRTNYGYTF
TRBV10-3,TRBJ2-5,NA,many,TGTGCCATCAGTGGGGGAGAAGAGACCCAGTACTTC,CAISGGEETQYF
TRBV24-1,TRBJ2-1,NA,many,TGTGCCACCAGTGATTTACCCCCAGAGGCGAATGAGCAGTTCTTC,CATSDLPPEANEQFF
TRBV13,TRBJ2-3,NA,few,TGTGCCAGCAGCTTTGGGGAAGATACGCAGTATTTT,CASSFGEDTQYF
TRBV7-2,TRBJ1-5,TRBD1,few,TGTGCCAGCAGCCTGGGCTGGGACAGGGAAAACCAGCCCCAGCATTTT,CASSLGWDRENQPQHF
TRBV6-1,TRBJ2-3,NA,many,TGTGCCAGCAGCCCTATAATCGGCACAGATACGCAGTATTTT,CASSPIIGTDTQYF
TRBV7-2,TRBJ2-3,TRBD2,many,TGTGCCAGCAGCTCCCGGGACTACCTGCAGTATTTT,CASSSRDYLQYF
TRBV20-1,TRBJ1-3,NA,many,TGCAGTGCCCCCACCGGGACAAACTCTGGAAACACCATATATTTT,CSAPTGTNSGNTIYF
TRBV6-5,TRBJ1-2,TRBD1,NA,TGTGCCAGCAGTTCCCGGGACAGGGCCAGCGGCTACACCTTC,CASSSRDRASGYTF
TRBV4-2,TRBJ2-2,NA,few,TGTGCCAGCAGCCAAGCGAGGGACCCGAGTGGGGAGCTGTTTTTT,CASSQARDPSGELFF
TRBV7-9,TRBJ1-4,NA,many,TGTGCCAGCAGCCAAAACGGGGCTAGGGAAAAACTGTTTTTT,CASSQNGAREKLFF
TRBV28,TRBJ2-1,NA,many,TGTGCCAGCGGGCCAATTGGTGGCCGGGATGAGCAGTTCTTC,CASGPIGGRDEQFF
TRBV6-5,TRBJ2-2,NA,many,TGTGCCAGCAGTTACTCTGGCCGGGCAGAATACGGGGAGCTGTTTTTT,CASSYSGRAEYGELFF
TRBV7-2,TRBJ1-1,NA,many,TGTGCCAGCAGCCTTCCCACGCCGATGAACACTGAAGCTTTCTTT,CASSLPTPMNTEAFF
TRBV6-2/TRBV6-3,TRBJ2-3,NA,many,TGTGCCAGCAGTTACCACGTCGGGACCAGAACCACAGATACGCAGTATTTT,CASSYHVGTRTTDTQYF
TRBV7-8,TRBJ2-5,NA,many,TGTGCCAGCAGCTTCCAGCCCCGGGAGACCCAGTACTTC,CASSFQPRETQYF
TRBV20-1,TRBJ2-3,NA,NA,TGCAGTGCCCTCGGGGAAAGGGGTCCAGATACGCAGTATTTT,CSALGERGPDTQYF
TRBV20-1,TRBJ2-5,NA,NA,TGCAGCCACTACAAGGCCTTCCAAGAGACCCAGTACTTC,CSHYKAFQETQYF
TRBV30,TRBJ2-3,NA,NA,TGTGCCTGGAGTCCGGGACTCCTCACAGATACGCAGTATTTT,CAWSPGLLTDTQYF
TRBV7-9,TRBJ1-2,NA,many,TGTGCCAGCAGCTTAACGGCGGCAGCCACTAACTATGGCTACACCTTC,CASSLTAAATNYGYTF
TRBV5-1,TRBJ2-7,TRBD2,many,TGCGCCAGCAGCACGGGACTAGCCTACGAGCAGTACTTC,CASSTGLAYEQYF
TRBV20-1,TRBJ1-1,TRBD1,few,TGCAGTGCCCGGGGGGACAGGGGGCTTTGGACTGAAGCTTTCTTT,CSARGDRGLWTEAFF
TRBV20-1,TRBJ2-2,NA,few,TGCAGTGCTACGTACGGAGGAACCGGGGAGCTGTTTTTT,CSATYGGTGELFF
TRBV20-1,TRBJ1-2,TRBD1,many,TGCAGTGCCCGACAGGGGACTAACTATGGCTACACCTTC,CSARQGTNYGYTF
TRBV20-1,TRBJ2-6,TRBD1,few,TGCAGTGCTCAAAGACAGGGGACCTCTGGGGCCAACGTCCTGACTTTC,CSAQRQGTSGANVLTF
TRBV5-5,TRBJ1-4,NA,many,TGTGCCAGCAGCTTGATACCAGACGAAAAACTGTTTTTT,CASSLIPDEKLFF
TRBV7-2,TRBJ1-1,NA,NA,TGTGCCAGCAGCTCCTATATGGAGGAAGCTTTCTTT,CASSSYMEEAFF
TRBV2,TRBJ1-6,TRBD1,few,TGTGCCAGCAGCAGGGGGCTGAATTCACCCCTCCACTTT,CASSRGLNSPLHF
TRBV29-1,TRBJ2-7,TRBD1,many,TGCAGCGCCTCAAGACAGGGTGAGATCCACGAGCAGTACTTC,CSASRQGEIHEQYF
TRBV28,TRBJ1-2,NA,many,TGTGCCACCCTAGGGCCATATGGCTACACCTTC,CATLGPYGYTF
TRBV24-1,TRBJ1-2,NA,few,TGTGCCACCAGTGACCCCAACACAGGGTCGGGCTATGGCTACACCTTC,CATSDPNTGSGYGYTF
TRBV28,TRBJ2-7,TRBD1,few,TGTGCCAGCAGTTTTTTTGGACAGGGGGACGAGCAGTACTTC,CASSFFGQGDEQYF
TRBV5-4,TRBJ2-1,NA,NA,TGTGCCAGCAGCGGGGGGACCATCTCCTACAATGAGCAGTTCTTC,CASSGGTISYNEQFF
TRBV4-2,TRBJ1-1,NA,few,TGTGCCAGCAACCCCCGGGAGGGTAGGGCTGAAGCTTTCTTT,CASNPREGRAEAFF
TRBV20-1,TRBJ1-5,NA,NA,TGCAGTGCTAGAGATCAAGGCTCGCCCCAGCATTTT,CSARDQGSPQHF
TRBV6-4,TRBJ1-2,NA,many,TGTGCCAGCAGTGAGCAGGGGACCTATGGCTACACCTTC,CASSEQGTYGYTF
TRBV29-1,TRBJ2-3,NA,NA,TGCAGCGTTGCCTCAGGGACCTTATCAGATACGCAGTATTTT,CSVASGTLSDTQYF
TRBV5-6,TRBJ2-7,NA,NA,TGTGCCAGCAGTATGGCAGGCTACGAGCAGTACTTC,CASSMAGYEQYF
TRBV20-1,TRBJ1-2,NA,NA,TGCAGTGCTAGAGATCCTTCCAGGGCAGGTGGCTACACCTTC,CSARDPSRAGGYTF
TRBV10-3,TRBJ1-5,NA,many,TGTGCCATCAGTGGAGACGGCAATCAGCCCCAGCATTTT,CAISGDGNQPQHF
TRBV4-2,TRBJ2-2,NA,many,TGTGCCAGCAGCCGCGCTATGGGAGCGAACACCGGGGAGCTGTTTTTT,CASSRAMGANTGELFF
TRBV5-6,TRBJ2-2,NA,few,TGTGCCAGCAGCGGGATCAGAAACACCGGGGAGCTGTTTTTT,CASSGIRNTGELFF
TRBV20-1,TRBJ2-7,NA,many,TGCAGTGCCCCCGAGGCGGGGCCCAAGCAGTACTTC,CSAPEAGPKQYF
TRBV5-6,TRBJ1-5,NA,few,TGTGCCAGCAGCTTGGCCGGGAGGGTCGGGCAGCCCCAGCATTTT,CASSLAGRVGQPQHF
TRBV20-1,TRBJ2-5,NA,NA,TGCAGTGCTAGAGATATCGAGGGAGGAGAGACCCAGTACTTC,CSARDIEGGETQYF
TRBV20-1,TRBJ1-5,NA,many,TGCAGTGCCCAGGACAGCAATCAGCCCCAGCATTTT,CSAQDSNQPQHF
TRBV5-1,TRBJ2-1,NA,NA,TGCGCCAGCAGCTTGTCCAGTAATGAGCAGTTCTTC,CASSLSSNEQFF